Listed here are 30 T cell receptor beta chains from one sample, sequenced in a study of blood T cell repertoires in COVID-19. Profiling relied on immunoSEQ multiplex PCR, and the TCRdb table lists in-frame clones only, not all of them. The sample shows about 200,000 clones, 82% of them seen only once. Sequencing used PBMCs or T cells enriched from blood (not recorded which). The receptors derive from a man aged 35 to 55 who had recovered from COVID-19.

V usage is TRBV4-1 and J usage is TRBJ1-5; 10 bases map to TRBD1. Looked up from germline, CDR1 is MGHRA and CDR2 is YSYEKL. This CDR3 region has 15 residues. Trimming removed 5 bases from V and 2 bases from J; junction bases left unmatched: 3. CDR3 bases: TGCGCCAGCAGCTACGGGACAGGGGGCAATCAGCCCCAGCATTTT. This codes for CASSYGTGGNQPQHF.

This chain connects TRBV7-9 to TRBJ2-7; the D gene is possibly TRBD2 (5 bases). The CDR3 is 12 residues long. The V end lost 8 bases, the J end lost 6 bases, and 14 bases lay between the germline ends. Germline values: CDR1 SEHNR, CDR2 FQNEAQ (reference sequence). CDR3 sequence: CASGLREGEQYF. In DNA, the CDR3 is TGTGCCAGCGGGCTCCGGGAAGGCGAGCAGTACTTC. Full variable domain (remainder filled in from reference TRBV7-9 and TRBJ2-7): DTGVSQNPRHKITKRGQNVTFRCDPISEHNRLYWYRQTLGQGPEFLTYFQNEAQLEKSRLLSDRFSAERPKGSFSTLEIQRTEQGDSAMYLCASGLREGEQYFGPGTRLTVT.

The rearrangement uses TRBV3-1 (or the pseudogene TRBV3-2) and TRBJ2-2, with D possibly being TRBD2 (6 bases). The ends were cut back, 5 bases at V and 4 bases at J, with 14 bases in the middle. The length of the CDR3 is 15 residues. Per the germline V gene, CDR1 is LGHDT and CDR2 is YNNKEL (reference sequence). CDR3 sequence: CASSAPGLRTGELFF. The CDR3, as DNA: TGTGCCAGCAGCGCACCGGGACTTCGCACCGGGGAGCTGTTTTTT.

CDR3 DNA sequence: TGCGCCAGCAGCTTGGCAGGGGCCCGGGAGACCCAGTACTTC. Its protein is CASSLAGARETQYF. This chain joins TRBV5-1 and TRBJ2-5; TRBD1 might be the D (6 bases). The CDR3 is 14 residues long. V was clipped by 0 bases and J by 5 bases, with 11 bases between them. CDR1 SGHRS and CDR2 YFSETQ come from the germline V gene.

The chain combines TRBV7-3 with TRBJ2-7; the match to TRBD1 covers 10 bases. Germline V CDR1 and CDR2: SGHTA, FQGTGA. CDR3 size: 14 residues. V gave up 4 bases and J gave up 2 bases; unmatched junction bases: 2. The CDR3 DNA is TGTGCCAGCAGCTGGGACAGGGGCGCCTACGAGCAGTACTTC. This encodes CASSWDRGAYEQYF.

The chain combines TRBV18 with TRBJ1-5, with a tentative D call TRBD1 (6 bases). Germline loops: CDR1 KGHSH, CDR2 LQKENI. V lost 3 bases, J lost 9 bases, and 12 bases lay in between. The CDR3 spans 13 residues. The CDR3 DNA sequence: TGTGCCAGCTCACCGTCAGGGGTTGTGCCCCAGCATTTT. As protein: CASSPSGVVPQHF. The full variable domain, rest sourced from reference TRBV18 and TRBJ1-5, is NAGVMQNPRHLVRRRGQEARLRCSPMKGHSHVYWYRQLPEEGLKFMVYLQKENIIDESGMPKERFSAEFPKEGPSILRIQQVVRGDSAAYFCASSPSGVVPQHFGDGTRLSIL.

This clone was found once. This chain joins TRBV7-9 and TRBJ1-3; 9 positions agree with TRBD1. Germline CDR1 is SEHNR and CDR2 is FQNEAQ (reference sequence). After removal of 4 bases from V and 4 bases from J, the junction contained 5 bases not matched to a gene. CDR3 length: 15 residues. CDR3 DNA: TGTGCCAGCAGCTACACAGGGGGCAGAGGAAACACCATATATTTT. It encodes CASSYTGGRGNTIYF.

The chain couples TRBV4-2 to TRBJ1-5; perhaps TRBD1 as D (5 bases). From germline, CDR1 is LGHNA and CDR2 YNFKEQ. The CDR3 totals 16 residues. Trimming took 1 base from V and 11 from J, leaving 21 bases between them. The DNA for the CDR3 is TGTGCCAGCAGCCAAGGGAAGGGCAGGGTGGCGGAAGCCCAGCATTTT. Encoded protein: CASSQGKGRVAEAQHF.

The chain employs TRBV7-2 and TRBJ2-1, with 7 positions matching TRBD2. Germline V gene sequence: CDR1 SGHTA, CDR2 FQGNSA. The J segment lost 9 bases and the V segment lost 5 bases, leaving 10 bases of the junction unmatched. The CDR3 is made up of 14 amino acids. The CDR3 here is CASSPDWAGVEQFF. For the CDR3, the DNA is TGTGCCAGCAGCCCGGACTGGGCGGGGGTTGAGCAGTTCTTC.

This chain connects TRBV6-5 to TRBJ1-2; 11 positions agree with TRBD1. V was clipped by 10 bases and J by 7 bases; unmatched bases: 11. Germline V gene lookup returns CDR1 MNHEY and CDR2 SVGAGI. This CDR3 region has 14 residues. CDR3 amino acids: CATLDRGRIGGYTF. CDR3 nucleotide sequence: TGTGCCACTCTGGACAGGGGGCGCATCGGTGGCTACACCTTC.

This chain joins TRBV12-3 or TRBV12-4 and TRBJ1-2; no clear D gene. The CDR3 loop spans 12 amino acids. V was clipped by 3 bases and J by 5 bases, with 7 bases between them. CDR3 sequence (DNA): TGTGCCAGCAGTTTCGCCGAGTATGGCTACACCTTC. This gives the protein CASSFAEYGYTF.

The table lists this clone with a count of one. One junction end does not reproduce the germline sequence, and a read error may be involved. J is TRBJ2-1 and V is TRBV4-1; 11 positions agree with TRBD2. The germline CDR1 and CDR2 sequences are MGHRA and YSYEKL. The CDR3 runs 16 residues. CDR3 region: CASSHPALTSGGSRVF. DNA of the CDR3: TGCGCCAGCAGCCATCCTGCCCTCACTAGCGGGGGCTCTAGGGTCTTC.

This clone was seen just once. The chain uses TRBV28 and TRBJ1-2; maybe TRBD1 (5 bases). Germline-derived CDR1 and CDR2 are MDHEN and SYDVKM. CDR3 length equals 13 residues. DNA for the CDR3: TGTGCGACATGCGAGGATCTAAGGGGTGGCTACACCTTC. It codes for CATCEDLRGGYTF.

The chain combines TRBV11-1 with TRBJ2-3; D uncertain. The germline V gene has CDR1 SGHAT and CDR2 FQDESV (reference sequence). This CDR3 contains 13 residues. V lost 4 bases to trimming and J lost 10 bases, with 15 bases between them. The CDR3 here is CASSSSGFLAQYF. CDR3 in DNA: TGTGCCAGCAGCTCCTCCGGGTTTCTAGCGCAGTATTTT.

The chain links TRBV27 to TRBJ2-1; 8 bases are a match to TRBD2. Trimming removed 6 bases from V and 6 bases from J; junction bases left unmatched: 4. CDR3 size: 13 residues. CDR1 MNHEY and CDR2 SMNVEV come from the germline V gene (reference sequence). The CDR3, as DNA: TGTGCCAGCAGGCGGCGGGGGGCCAATGAGCAGTTCTTC. It is translated as CASRRRGANEQFF.

The table lists this clone with a count of one. The chain uses TRBV28 and TRBJ2-3; the D is unclear. Germline CDR1 reads MDHEN; CDR2 reads SYDVKM. Trimming cost V 5 bases and J 0 bases, with 12 bases left between them. This CDR3 has 15 residues. CDR3 residues: CASSPLPGSTDTQYF. The CDR3 nucleotides are TGTGCCAGCAGTCCACTCCCCGGTAGCACAGATACGCAGTATTTT.

The chain uses TRBV24-1 and TRBJ2-1; the match to TRBD1 covers 10 bases. CDR1 is KGHDR, CDR2 SFDVKD, per germline. V lost 1 base to trimming and J lost 8 bases; unmatched junction nucleotides: 7. This CDR3 spans 16 amino acids. CDR3 sequence (DNA): TGTGCCACCAGTGATTTTAGGGACAGGGGTTCGGATGAGCAGTTCTTC. Encoded protein: CATSDFRDRGSDEQFF.

This chain joins TRBV28 and TRBJ1-1; TRBD1 matches 7 bases. The length of the CDR3 is 12 residues. V gave up 2 bases and J gave up 8 bases; unmatched junction bases: 2. The germline V gene has CDR1 MDHEN and CDR2 SYDVKM. In nucleotides, the CDR3 is TGTGCCAGCAGTTTACCGGGACAGGAAGCTTTCTTT. Its protein product is CASSLPGQEAFF.

The rearrangement joins TRBV9 to TRBJ1-1, with TRBD1 matching over 8 bases. Germline V gives CDR1 SGDLS, CDR2 YYNGEE. Losses at the gene ends were 4 bases for V and 4 bases for J; bases not matched to a gene: 6. This CDR3 is 14 amino acids long. The CDR3 is CASSSTGVRTEAFF. For the CDR3, the DNA is TGTGCCAGCAGCTCGACAGGGGTCCGCACTGAAGCTTTCTTT.

The CDR3 DNA is TGTGCCAGCAGTTTTAGCGGGACTTACAATGAGCAGTTCTTC. Translated: CASSFSGTYNEQFF. V is TRBV27 and J is TRBJ2-1, with 8 bases aligning to TRBD2. Trimming removed 3 bases from V and 4 bases from J; junction bases left unmatched: 2. There are 14 residues in the CDR3. Per germline, CDR1 MNHEY and CDR2 SMNVEV (reference sequence).

On this clone itself: One end of the junction is discordant with germline, which a read error may explain. The chain joins TRBV30 to TRBJ1-1; TRBD1 aligns across 10 bases. Germline CDR1 reads GTSNPN; CDR2 reads SVGIG (reference sequence). The CDR3 spans 13 residues. The CDR3 sequence: CAGRGQGSPKAFF. Here the CDR3 DNA reads TGTGCCGGGAGGGGACAGGGGAGCCCCAAAGCTTTCTTT.

This rearrangement joins TRBV5-4 to TRBJ2-5; D may be TRBD1 (5 bases). CDR1 is SGHNT and CDR2 is YYREEE in the germline V gene (reference sequence). CDR3 size: 14 residues. V was cut by 4 bases and J by 5 bases, with 15 bases left in between. The CDR3: CASSHRAQGETQYF. The CDR3 region has the DNA TGTGCCAGCAGCCACCGGGCCCAGGGCGAGACCCAGTACTTC.

The chain joins TRBV28 to TRBJ1-1; D gene ambiguous. The CDR3 is made up of 13 amino acids. Germline V lookup: CDR1 MDHEN, CDR2 SYDVKM. Trimming left V 4 bases short and J 6 bases short, with 12 bases between. CDR3 protein: CASSSPGESEAFF. CDR3 sequence (DNA): TGTGCCAGCAGTTCCCCAGGTGAATCTGAAGCTTTCTTT.

The genes are TRBV7-2 and TRBJ1-1; 8 positions match TRBD1. CDR3 length: 15 residues. The V gene end was trimmed by 3 bases and the J gene end by 1 base; junction bases not matched to a gene: 4. Germline-derived CDR1 and CDR2 are SGHTA and FQGNSA. The CDR3 nucleotides are TGTGCCAGCAGCTTGGAAGGGACAGGGAACACTGAAGCTTTCTTT. This translates into CASSLEGTGNTEAFF. The entire variable domain, with the rest obtained from reference TRBV7-2 and TRBJ1-1, is as follows: GAGVSQSPSNKVTEKGKDVELRCDPISGHTALYWYRQSLGQGLEFLIYFQGNSAPDKSGLPSDRFSAERTGGSVSTLTIQRTQQEDSAVYLCASSLEGTGNTEAFFGQGTRLTVV.

This clone has only a few counts. The V and J genes are TRBV3-1 (or the pseudogene TRBV3-2) and TRBJ2-7; 9 nucleotides match TRBD1. There are 15 residues in the CDR3. In germline, CDR1 is LGHDT, CDR2 YNNKEL (reference sequence). V lost 4 bases and J lost 2; bases outside the gene matches: 6. The CDR3 sequence: CASSPRDRATYEQYF. The CDR3 nucleotides read TGTGCCAGCAGCCCGAGGGACAGGGCCACCTACGAGCAGTACTTC.

The J gene is TRBJ2-7, the V gene TRBV24-1, with 9 bases fitting TRBD1. Germline-derived CDR1 and CDR2 are KGHDR and SFDVKD. The CDR3 is 14 amino acids. J lost 7 bases, V lost 4 bases, and 7 bases had no gene match. DNA of the CDR3: TGTGCCACCAGTGACCCCGGGACAGGGTGGGAGCAGTACTTC. Its translation is CATSDPGTGWEQYF.

The rearrangement uses TRBV4-1 and TRBJ1-4; TRBD1 matches at 7 bases. CDR3 length: 16 residues. V was clipped by 6 bases and J by 0 bases; unmatched bases: 7. Germline V gives CDR1 MGHRA, CDR2 YSYEKL. The CDR3: CASSPTGAATNEKLFF. In DNA form, the CDR3 reads TGCGCCAGCAGTCCAACAGGGGCTGCAACTAATGAAAAACTGTTTTTT.

The chain employs TRBV5-4 and TRBJ1-5, with D unresolved. V was cut by 2 bases and J by 2 bases, with 2 bases left in between. The CDR3 loop spans 12 amino acids. Germline loops: CDR1 SGHNT, CDR2 YYREEE (reference sequence). The CDR3 DNA is TGTGCCAGCAGCTTCGGCAATCAGCCCCAGCATTTT. Amino acid sequence: CASSFGNQPQHF.

A few counts support this clone. The rearrangement links TRBV2 to TRBJ1-4, with a possible D match to TRBD1 (5 bases). V was trimmed by 2 bases and J by 4 bases, leaving 11 bases between them. CDR3 size: 15 residues. Germline CDR1 is SNHLY and CDR2 is FYNNEI. The CDR3 loop reads CASSEQVTVNEKLFF. CDR3 bases: TGTGCCAGCAGTGAACAGGTGACAGTTAATGAAAAACTGTTTTTT.

The rearrangement uses TRBV28 and TRBJ1-5, with D perhaps TRBD1 (6 bases). Trimming took 3 bases from V and 10 from J, leaving 16 bases between them. Germline V gene lookup returns CDR1 MDHEN and CDR2 SYDVKM. The CDR3 has 14 residues. The CDR3 sequence is CASSFGRGTGPQHF. The DNA of the CDR3 is TGTGCCAGCAGTTTCGGCAGGGGAACGGGTCCCCAGCATTTT. The full variable domain, rest sourced from reference TRBV28 and TRBJ1-5, is DVKVTQSSRYLVKRTGEKVFLECVQDMDHENMFWYRQDPGLGLRLIYFSYDVKMKEKGDIPEGYSVSREKKERFSLILESASTNQTSMYLCASSFGRGTGPQHFGDGTRLSIL.